This TCR beta chain originates from a study of OX40 agonist ivuxolimab in advanced cancers. In the study overall: The patients got ivuxolimab, which is an agonistic anti-OX40 (CD134) antibody.

This clone appeared a single time. This CDR3 contains 13 residues. Germline V gives CDR1 SGHRS, CDR2 YFSETQ. V lost 6 bases, J lost 9 bases, and 16 bases lay in between. Profiled with immunoSEQ multiplex PCR; TCRdb holds only in-frame clones, not every one. Altogether some 89,000 clones are present, 80% to 90% being singletons, with the ten largest covering 1.5% to 2%. The sequenced sample was CD4+ or CD8+ T cells sorted from blood, obtained in a trial of the OX40 agonist ivuxolimab. The TCR comes from an adult with an advanced solid tumor such as melanoma, head and neck, liver or kidney cancer. The chain couples TRBV5-1 to TRBJ2-1, with D perhaps being TRBD1 or TRBD2 (5 bases each). The CDR3 DNA sequence: TGCGCCAGCACCGACCCACGGGGCATTGAGCAGTTCTTC. Encoded protein: CASTDPRGIEQFF.